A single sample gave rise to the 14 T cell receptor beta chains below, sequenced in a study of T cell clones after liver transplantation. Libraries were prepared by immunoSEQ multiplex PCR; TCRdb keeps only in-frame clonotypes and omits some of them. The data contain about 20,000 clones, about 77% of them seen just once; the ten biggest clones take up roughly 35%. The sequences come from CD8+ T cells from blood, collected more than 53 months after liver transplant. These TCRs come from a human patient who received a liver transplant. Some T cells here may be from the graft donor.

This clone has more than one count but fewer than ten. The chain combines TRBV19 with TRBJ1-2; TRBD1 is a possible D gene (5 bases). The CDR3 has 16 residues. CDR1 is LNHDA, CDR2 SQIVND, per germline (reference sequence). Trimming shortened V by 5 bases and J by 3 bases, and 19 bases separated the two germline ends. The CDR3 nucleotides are TGTGCCAGTAGTGCCCTCGGCGGGGACGGATACTATGGCTACACCTTC. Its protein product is CASSALGGDGYYGYTF.

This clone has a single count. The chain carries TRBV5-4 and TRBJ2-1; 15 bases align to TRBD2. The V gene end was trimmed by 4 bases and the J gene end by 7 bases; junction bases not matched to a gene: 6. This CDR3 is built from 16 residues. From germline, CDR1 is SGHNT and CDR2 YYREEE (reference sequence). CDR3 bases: TGTGCCAGCAGCGTTAACGGACTAGCGGGGGGGAATGAGCAGTTCTTC. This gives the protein CASSVNGLAGGNEQFF.

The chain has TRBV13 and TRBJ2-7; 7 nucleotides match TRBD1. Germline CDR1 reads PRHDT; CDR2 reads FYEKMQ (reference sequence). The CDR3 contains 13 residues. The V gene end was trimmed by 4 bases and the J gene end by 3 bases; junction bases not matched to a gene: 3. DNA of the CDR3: TGTGCCAGCAGCTCCGGGACAGTCTACGAGCAGTACTTC. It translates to CASSSGTVYEQYF.

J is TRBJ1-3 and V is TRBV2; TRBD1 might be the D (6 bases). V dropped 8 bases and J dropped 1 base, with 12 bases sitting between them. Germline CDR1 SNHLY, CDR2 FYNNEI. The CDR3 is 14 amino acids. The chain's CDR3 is CASVGQFSGNTIYF. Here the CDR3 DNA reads TGTGCCAGCGTAGGACAGTTTTCTGGAAACACCATATATTTT.

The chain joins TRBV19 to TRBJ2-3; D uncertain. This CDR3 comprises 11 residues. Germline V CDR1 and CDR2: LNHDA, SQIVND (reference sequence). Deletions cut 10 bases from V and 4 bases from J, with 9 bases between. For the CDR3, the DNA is TGTGCCACCTCAGCTGCAGATACGCAGTATTTT. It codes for CATSAADTQYF.

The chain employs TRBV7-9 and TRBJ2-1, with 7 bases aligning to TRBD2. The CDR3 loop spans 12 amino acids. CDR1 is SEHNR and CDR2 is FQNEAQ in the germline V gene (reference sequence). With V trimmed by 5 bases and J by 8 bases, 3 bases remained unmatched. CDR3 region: CASSQGGDEQFF. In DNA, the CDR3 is TGTGCCAGCAGCCAGGGAGGGGATGAGCAGTTCTTC. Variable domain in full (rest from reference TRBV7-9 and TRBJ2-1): DTGVSQNPRHKITKRGQNVTFRCDPISEHNRLYWYRQTLGQGPEFLTYFQNEAQLEKSRLLSDRFSAERPKGSFSTLEIQRTEQGDSAMYLCASSQGGDEQFFGPGTRLTVL.

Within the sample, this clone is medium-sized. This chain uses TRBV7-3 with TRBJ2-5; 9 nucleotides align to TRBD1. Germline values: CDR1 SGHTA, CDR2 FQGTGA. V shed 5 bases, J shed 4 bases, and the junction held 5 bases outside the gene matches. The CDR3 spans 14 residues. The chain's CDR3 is CASSATGGSETQYF. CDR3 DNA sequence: TGTGCCAGCAGCGCTACAGGGGGCTCAGAGACCCAGTACTTC.

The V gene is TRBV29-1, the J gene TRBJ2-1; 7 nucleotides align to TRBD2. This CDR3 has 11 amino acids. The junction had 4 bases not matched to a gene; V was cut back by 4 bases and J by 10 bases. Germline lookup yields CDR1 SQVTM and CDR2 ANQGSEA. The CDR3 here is CSVAGTTEQFF. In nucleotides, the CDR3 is TGCAGCGTTGCCGGGACTACGGAGCAGTTCTTC.

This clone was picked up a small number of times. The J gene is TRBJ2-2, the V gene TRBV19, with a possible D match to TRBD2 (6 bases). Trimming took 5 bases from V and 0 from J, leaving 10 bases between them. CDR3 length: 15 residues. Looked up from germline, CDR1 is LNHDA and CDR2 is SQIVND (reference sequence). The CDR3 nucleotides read TGTGCCAGTAGTTCACTAGCCACGAACACCGGGGAGCTGTTTTTT. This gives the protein CASSSLATNTGELFF.

The CDR3 sequence is CASSQDRGTGYSPLHF. Written as DNA, the CDR3 is TGTGCCAGCAGCCAAGATCGAGGGACAGGGTATTCACCCCTCCACTTT. The chain carries TRBV4-2 and TRBJ1-6, with TRBD1 matching over 9 bases. CDR3 length: 16 residues. The germline gives CDR1 LGHNA, CDR2 YNFKEQ. V shed 0 bases and J 8 bases; nucleotides not matched to a gene: 5.

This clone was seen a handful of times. This chain's CDR3 is CASSLGARGRNEKLFF. CDR3 DNA: TGTGCCAGCAGCTTAGGGGCCCGAGGAAGAAATGAAAAACTGTTTTTT. The rearrangement joins TRBV13 to TRBJ1-4; D is ambiguous. V was trimmed by 0 bases and J by 5 bases, leaving 13 bases between them. CDR3 length equals 16 residues. The germline gives CDR1 PRHDT, CDR2 FYEKMQ (reference sequence).

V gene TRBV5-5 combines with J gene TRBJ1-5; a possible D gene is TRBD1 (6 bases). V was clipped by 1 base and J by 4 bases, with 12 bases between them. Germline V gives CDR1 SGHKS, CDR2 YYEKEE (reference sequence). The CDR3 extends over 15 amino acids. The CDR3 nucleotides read TGTGCCAGCAGCTTGTGGGGACAAGGGAATCAGCCCCAGCATTTT. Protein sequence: CASSLWGQGNQPQHF.

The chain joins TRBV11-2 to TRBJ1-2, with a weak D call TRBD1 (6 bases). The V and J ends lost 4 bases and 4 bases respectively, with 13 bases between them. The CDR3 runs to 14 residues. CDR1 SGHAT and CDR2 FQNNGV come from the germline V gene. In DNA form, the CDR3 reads TGTGCCAGCAGCTCGTTCACAGGGATCTATGGCTACACCTTC. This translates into CASSSFTGIYGYTF.

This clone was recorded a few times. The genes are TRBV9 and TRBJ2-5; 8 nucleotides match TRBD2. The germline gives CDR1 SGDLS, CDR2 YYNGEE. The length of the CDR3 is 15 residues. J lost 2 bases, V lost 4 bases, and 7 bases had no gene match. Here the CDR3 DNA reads TGTGCCAGCAGCCCCTTCGGCGGGGGGCAAGAGACCCAGTACTTC. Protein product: CASSPFGGGQETQYF. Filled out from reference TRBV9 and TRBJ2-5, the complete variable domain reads DSGVTQTPKHLITATGQRVTLRCSPRSGDLSVYWYQQSLDQGLQFLIQYYNGEERAKGNILERFSAQQFPDLHSELNLSSLELGDSALYFCASSPFGGGQETQYFGPGTRLLVL.